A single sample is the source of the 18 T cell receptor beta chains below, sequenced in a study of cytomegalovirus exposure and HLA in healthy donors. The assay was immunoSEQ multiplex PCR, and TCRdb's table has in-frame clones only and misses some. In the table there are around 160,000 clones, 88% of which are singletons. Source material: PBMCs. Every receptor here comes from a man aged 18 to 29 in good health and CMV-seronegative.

The DNA of the CDR3 is TGCGCCAGCAGCCTAAACAGGGCAGGGAGGGTGCCAGATACGCAGTATTTT. It specifies CASSLNRAGRVPDTQYF. The chain has TRBV4-1 and TRBJ2-3, with a weak D call TRBD2 (7 bases). There are 17 residues in the CDR3. V was shortened by 4 bases and J by 4 bases, with 21 bases between the two germline ends. Germline V gene data show CDR1 as MGHRA and CDR2 as YSYEKL.

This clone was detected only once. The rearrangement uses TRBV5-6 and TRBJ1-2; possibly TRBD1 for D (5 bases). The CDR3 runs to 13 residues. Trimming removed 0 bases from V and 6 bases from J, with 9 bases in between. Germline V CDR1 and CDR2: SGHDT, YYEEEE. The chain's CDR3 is CASSLAGGDGYTF. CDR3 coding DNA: TGTGCCAGCAGCTTGGCGGGGGGGGATGGCTACACCTTC.

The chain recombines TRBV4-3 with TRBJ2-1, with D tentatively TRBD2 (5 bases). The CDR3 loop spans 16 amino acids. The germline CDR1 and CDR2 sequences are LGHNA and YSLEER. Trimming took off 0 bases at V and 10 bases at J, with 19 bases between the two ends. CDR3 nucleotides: TGCGCCAGCAGCCAAGATTACGGGTCAGGTCCGGGGGAGCAGTTCTTC. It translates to CASSQDYGSGPGEQFF.

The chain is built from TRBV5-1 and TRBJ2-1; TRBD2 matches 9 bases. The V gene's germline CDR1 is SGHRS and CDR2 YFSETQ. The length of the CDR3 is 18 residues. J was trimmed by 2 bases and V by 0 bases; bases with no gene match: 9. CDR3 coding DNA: TGCGCCAGCAGCTTGGGTAGCGGGGGTGGGTGGACCTACAATGAGCAGTTCTTC. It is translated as CASSLGSGGGWTYNEQFF.

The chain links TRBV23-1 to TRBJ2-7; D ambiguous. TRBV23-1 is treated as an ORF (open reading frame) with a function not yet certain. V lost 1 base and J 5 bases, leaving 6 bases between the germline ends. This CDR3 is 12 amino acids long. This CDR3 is CASSQYQNEQYF. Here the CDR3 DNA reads TGCGCCAGCAGTCAATATCAGAACGAGCAGTACTTC.

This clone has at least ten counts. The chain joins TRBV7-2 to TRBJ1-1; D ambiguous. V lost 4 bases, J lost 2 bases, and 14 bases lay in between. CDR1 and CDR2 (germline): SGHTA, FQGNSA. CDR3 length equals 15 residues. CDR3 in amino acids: CASSSSYSVNTEAFF. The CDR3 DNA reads TGTGCCAGCAGCTCATCCTACTCGGTCAACACTGAAGCTTTCTTT.

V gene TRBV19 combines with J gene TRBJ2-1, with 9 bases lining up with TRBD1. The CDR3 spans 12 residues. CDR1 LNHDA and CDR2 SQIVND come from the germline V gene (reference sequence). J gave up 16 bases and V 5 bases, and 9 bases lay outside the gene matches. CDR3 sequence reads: CASSGSGTGLFF. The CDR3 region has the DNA TGTGCCAGTAGTGGATCCGGGACAGGGCTTTTCTTC.

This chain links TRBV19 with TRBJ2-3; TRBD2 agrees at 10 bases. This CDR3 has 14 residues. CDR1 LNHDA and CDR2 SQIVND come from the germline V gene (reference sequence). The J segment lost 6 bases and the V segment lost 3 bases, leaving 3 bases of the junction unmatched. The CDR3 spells CASSMGSGRDTQYF. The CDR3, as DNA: TGTGCCAGTAGTATGGGTAGCGGGAGGGATACGCAGTATTTT.

As DNA, the CDR3 is TGTGCCAGCAGCCAGGGGCCCTACGAGCAGTACGTC. Protein: CASSQGPYEQYV. The V call is TRBV28, the J call TRBJ2-7, with TRBD1 as a possible D gene (6 bases). Deletions cut 6 bases from V and 2 bases from J, with 8 bases between. Germline-derived CDR1 and CDR2 are MDHEN and SYDVKM. This CDR3 comprises 12 residues.

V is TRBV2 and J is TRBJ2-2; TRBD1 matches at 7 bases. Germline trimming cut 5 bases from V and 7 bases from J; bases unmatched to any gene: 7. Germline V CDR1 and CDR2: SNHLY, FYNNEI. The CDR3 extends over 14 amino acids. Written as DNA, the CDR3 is TGTGCCAGCAGTATATGGGGACAGAGCGGGGAGCTGTTTTTT. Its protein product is CASSIWGQSGELFF.

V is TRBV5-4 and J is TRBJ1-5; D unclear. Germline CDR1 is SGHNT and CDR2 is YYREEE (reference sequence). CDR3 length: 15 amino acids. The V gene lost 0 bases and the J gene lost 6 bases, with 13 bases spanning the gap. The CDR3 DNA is TGTGCCAGCAGCTTGGACTCCTCTGGGAGTCAGCCCCAGCATTTT. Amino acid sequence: CASSLDSSGSQPQHF.

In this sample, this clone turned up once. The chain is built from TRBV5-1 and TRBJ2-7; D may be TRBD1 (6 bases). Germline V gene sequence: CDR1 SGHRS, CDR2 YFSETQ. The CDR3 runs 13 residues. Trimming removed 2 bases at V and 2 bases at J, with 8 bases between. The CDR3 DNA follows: TGCGCCAGCAGCTTTACAGGGCCCTACGAGCAGTACTTC. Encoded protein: CASSFTGPYEQYF.

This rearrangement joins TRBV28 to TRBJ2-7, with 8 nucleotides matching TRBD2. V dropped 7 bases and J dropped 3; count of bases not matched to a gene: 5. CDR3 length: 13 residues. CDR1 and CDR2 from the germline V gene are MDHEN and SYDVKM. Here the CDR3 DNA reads TGTGCCAGCACTAGTAGCGGGAACTACGAGCAGTACTTC. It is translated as CASTSSGNYEQYF.

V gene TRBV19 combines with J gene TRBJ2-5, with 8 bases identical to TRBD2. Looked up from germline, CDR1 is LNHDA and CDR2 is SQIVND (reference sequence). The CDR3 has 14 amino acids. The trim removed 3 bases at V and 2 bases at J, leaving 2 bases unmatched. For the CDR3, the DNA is TGTGCCAGTAGTATGCGCGGGAGGCAAGAGACCCAGTACTTC. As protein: CASSMRGRQETQYF.

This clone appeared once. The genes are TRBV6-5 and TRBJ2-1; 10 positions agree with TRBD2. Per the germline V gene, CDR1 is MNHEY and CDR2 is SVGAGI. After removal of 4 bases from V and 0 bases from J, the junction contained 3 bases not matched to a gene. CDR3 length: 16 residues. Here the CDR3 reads CASSWASGSSYNEQFF. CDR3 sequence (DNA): TGTGCCAGCAGTTGGGCTAGCGGGAGCTCCTACAATGAGCAGTTCTTC.

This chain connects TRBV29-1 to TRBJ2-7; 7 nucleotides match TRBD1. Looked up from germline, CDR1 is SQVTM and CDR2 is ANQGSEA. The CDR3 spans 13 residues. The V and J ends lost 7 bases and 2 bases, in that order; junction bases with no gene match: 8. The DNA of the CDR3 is TGCAGCGCCACTCCGGGACAGCCCTACGAGCAGTACTTC. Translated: CSATPGQPYEQYF.

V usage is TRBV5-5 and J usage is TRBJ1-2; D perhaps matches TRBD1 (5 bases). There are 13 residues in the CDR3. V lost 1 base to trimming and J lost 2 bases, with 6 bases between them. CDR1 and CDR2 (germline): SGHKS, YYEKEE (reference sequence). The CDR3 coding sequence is TGTGCCAGCAGCTTGAGGGGAAACTATGGCTACACCTTC. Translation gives CASSLRGNYGYTF. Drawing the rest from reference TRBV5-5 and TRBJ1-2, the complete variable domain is DAGVTQSPTHLIKTRGQQVTLRCSPISGHKSVSWYQQVLGQGPQFIFQYYEKEERGRGNFPDRFSARQFPNYSSELNVNALLLGDSALYLCASSLRGNYGYTFGSGTRLTVV.

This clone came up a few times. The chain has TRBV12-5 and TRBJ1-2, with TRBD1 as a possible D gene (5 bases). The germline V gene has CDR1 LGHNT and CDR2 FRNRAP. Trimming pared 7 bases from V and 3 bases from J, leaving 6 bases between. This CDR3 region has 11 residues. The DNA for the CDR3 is TGTGCTAGTGCGGGGGACTATGGCTACACCTTC. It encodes CASAGDYGYTF.